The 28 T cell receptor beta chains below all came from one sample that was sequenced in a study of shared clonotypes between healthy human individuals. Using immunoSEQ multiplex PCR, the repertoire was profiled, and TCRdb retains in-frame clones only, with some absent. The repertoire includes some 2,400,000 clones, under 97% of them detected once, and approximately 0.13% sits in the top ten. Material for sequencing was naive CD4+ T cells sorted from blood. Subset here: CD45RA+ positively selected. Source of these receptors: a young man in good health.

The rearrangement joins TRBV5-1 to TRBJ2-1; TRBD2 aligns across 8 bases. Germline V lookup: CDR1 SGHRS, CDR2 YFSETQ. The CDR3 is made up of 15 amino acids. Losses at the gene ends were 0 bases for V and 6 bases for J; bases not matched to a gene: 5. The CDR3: CASSLVAGGSNEQFF. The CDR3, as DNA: TGCGCCAGCAGCTTGGTGGCGGGGGGCTCCAATGAGCAGTTCTTC.

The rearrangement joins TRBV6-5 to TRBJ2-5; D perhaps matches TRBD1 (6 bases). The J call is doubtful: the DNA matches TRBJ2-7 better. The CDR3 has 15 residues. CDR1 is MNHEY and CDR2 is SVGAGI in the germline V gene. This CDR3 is CASSDPGTRAYEQYF. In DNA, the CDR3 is TGTGCCAGCAGCGATCCCGGGACAAGGGCCTACGAGCAGTACTTC.

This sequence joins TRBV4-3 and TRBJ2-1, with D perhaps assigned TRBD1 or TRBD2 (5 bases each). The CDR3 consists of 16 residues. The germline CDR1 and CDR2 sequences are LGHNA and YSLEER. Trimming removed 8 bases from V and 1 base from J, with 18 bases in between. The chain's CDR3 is CASAPRDGTSYNEQFF. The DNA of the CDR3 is TGCGCCAGCGCCCCAAGGGACGGAACTTCCTACAATGAGCAGTTCTTC.

Here the CDR3 DNA reads TGTGCCAGCTCACAAGGACAGCCACCTCTTAACTATGGCTACACCTTC. Amino acids: CASSQGQPPLNYGYTF. The V gene is TRBV18, the J gene TRBJ1-2; TRBD1 is a possible D gene (6 bases). The CDR3 runs 16 residues. Germline assignment: CDR1 KGHSH and CDR2 LQKENI. V was clipped by 4 bases and J by 1 base, with 16 bases between them. The variable domain in full, with the rest retrieved from reference TRBV18 and TRBJ1-2, is NAGVMQNPRHLVRRRGQEARLRCSPMKGHSHVYWYRQLPEEGLKFMVYLQKENIIDESGMPKERFSAEFPKEGPSILRIQQVVRGDSAAYFCASSQGQPPLNYGYTFGSGTRLTVV.

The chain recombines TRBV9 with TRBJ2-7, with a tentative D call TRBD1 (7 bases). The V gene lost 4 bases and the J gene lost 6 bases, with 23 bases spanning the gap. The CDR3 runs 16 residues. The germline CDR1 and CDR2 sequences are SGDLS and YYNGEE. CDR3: CASSRQGGSIGGEQYF. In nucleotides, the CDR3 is TGTGCCAGCAGCAGACAGGGAGGTAGTATAGGTGGCGAGCAGTACTTC.

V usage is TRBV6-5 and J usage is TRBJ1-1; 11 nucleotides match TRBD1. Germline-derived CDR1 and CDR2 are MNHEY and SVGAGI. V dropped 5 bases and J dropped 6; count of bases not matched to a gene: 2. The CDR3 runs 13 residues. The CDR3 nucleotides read TGTGCCAGCAGTGGACAGGGGGCCGCTGAAGCTTTCTTT. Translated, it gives CASSGQGAAEAFF.

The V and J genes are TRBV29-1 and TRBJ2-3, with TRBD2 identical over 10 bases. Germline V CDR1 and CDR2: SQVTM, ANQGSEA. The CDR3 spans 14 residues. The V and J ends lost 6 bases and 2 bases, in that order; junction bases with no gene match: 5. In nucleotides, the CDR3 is TGCAGCGTCCCCACTAGCGGGATCACAGATACGCAGTATTTT. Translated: CSVPTSGITDTQYF.

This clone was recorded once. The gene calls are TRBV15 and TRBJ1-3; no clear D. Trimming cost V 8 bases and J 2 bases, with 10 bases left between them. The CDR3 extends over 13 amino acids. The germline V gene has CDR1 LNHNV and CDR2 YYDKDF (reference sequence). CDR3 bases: TGTGCCACCCTTGGAAAAACTGGAAACACCATATATTTT. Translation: CATLGKTGNTIYF.

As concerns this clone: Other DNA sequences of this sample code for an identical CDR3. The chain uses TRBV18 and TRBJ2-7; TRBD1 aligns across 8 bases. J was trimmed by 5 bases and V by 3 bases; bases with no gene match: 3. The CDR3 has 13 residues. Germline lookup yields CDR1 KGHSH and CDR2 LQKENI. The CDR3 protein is CASSPDRVNEQYF. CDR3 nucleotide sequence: TGTGCCAGCTCACCGGACAGGGTCAACGAGCAGTACTTC.

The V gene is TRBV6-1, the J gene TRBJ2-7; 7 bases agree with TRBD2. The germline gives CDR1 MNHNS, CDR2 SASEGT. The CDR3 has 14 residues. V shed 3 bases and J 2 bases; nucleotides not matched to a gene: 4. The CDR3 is CASSDGGGPYEQYF. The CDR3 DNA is TGTGCCAGCAGTGATGGGGGGGGACCCTACGAGCAGTACTTC.

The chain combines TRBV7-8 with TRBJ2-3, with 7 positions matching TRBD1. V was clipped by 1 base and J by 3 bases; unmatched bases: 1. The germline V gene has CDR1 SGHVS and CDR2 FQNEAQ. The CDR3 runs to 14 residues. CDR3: CASSLVQGTDTQYF. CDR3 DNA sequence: TGTGCCAGCAGCTTAGTACAGGGGACAGATACGCAGTATTTT.

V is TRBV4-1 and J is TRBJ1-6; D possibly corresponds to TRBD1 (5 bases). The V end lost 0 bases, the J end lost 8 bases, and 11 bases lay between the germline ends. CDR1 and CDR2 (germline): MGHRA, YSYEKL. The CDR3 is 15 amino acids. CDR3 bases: TGCGCCAGCAGCCAAGAACACAGGTTAGATTCACCCCTCCACTTT. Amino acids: CASSQEHRLDSPLHF.

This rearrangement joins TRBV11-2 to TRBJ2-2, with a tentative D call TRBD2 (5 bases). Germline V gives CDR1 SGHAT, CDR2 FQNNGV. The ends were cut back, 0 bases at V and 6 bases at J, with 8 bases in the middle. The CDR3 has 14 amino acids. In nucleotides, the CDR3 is TGTGCCAGCAGCTTAGATCCTAGCTCCGGGGAGCTGTTTTTT. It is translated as CASSLDPSSGELFF.

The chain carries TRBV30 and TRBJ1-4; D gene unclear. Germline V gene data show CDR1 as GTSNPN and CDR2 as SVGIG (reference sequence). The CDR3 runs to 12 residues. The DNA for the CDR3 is TGTGCACTAGAGCATACTAATGAAAAACTGTTTTTT. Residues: CALEHTNEKLFF.

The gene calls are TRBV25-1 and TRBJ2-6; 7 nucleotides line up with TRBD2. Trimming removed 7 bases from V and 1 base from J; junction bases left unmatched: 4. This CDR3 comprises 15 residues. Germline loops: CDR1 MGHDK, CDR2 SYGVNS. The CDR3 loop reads CASTRGESGANVLTF. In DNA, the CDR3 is TGTGCCAGCACTCGGGGGGAATCTGGGGCCAACGTCCTGACTTTC. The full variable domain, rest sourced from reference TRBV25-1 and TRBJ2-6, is EADIYQTPRYLVIGTGKKITLECSQTMGHDKMYWYQQDPGMELHLIHYSYGVNSTEKGDLSSESTVSRIRTEHFPLTLESARPSHTSQYLCASTRGESGANVLTFGAGSRLTVL.

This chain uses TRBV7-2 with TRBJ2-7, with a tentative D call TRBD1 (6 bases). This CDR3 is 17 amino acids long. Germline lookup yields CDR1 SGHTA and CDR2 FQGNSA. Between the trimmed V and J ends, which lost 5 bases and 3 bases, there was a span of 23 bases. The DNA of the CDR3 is TGTGCCAGCAGCATTTGGACAGCAAGCAATTGGGGCTACGAGCAGTACTTC. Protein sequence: CASSIWTASNWGYEQYF.

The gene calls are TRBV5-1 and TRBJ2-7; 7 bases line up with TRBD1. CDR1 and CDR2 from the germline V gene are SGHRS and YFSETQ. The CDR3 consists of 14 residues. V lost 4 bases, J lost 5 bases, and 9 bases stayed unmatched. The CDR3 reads CASSPGGQGDEQYF. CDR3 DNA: TGCGCCAGCAGCCCCGGTGGCCAGGGGGACGAGCAGTACTTC.

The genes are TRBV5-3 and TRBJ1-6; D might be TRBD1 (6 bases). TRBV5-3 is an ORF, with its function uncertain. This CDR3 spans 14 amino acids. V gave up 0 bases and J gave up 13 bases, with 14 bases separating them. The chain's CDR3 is CARSLDREVGPLHF. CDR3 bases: TGTGCCAGAAGCTTGGACAGGGAGGTGGGGCCCCTCCACTTT.

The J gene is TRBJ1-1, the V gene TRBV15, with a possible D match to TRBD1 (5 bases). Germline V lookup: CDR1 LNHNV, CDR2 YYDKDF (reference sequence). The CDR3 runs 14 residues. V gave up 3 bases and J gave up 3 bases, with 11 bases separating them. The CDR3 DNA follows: TGTGCCACCAGCAGGGAAACAGGATACACTGAAGCTTTCTTT. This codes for CATSRETGYTEAFF.

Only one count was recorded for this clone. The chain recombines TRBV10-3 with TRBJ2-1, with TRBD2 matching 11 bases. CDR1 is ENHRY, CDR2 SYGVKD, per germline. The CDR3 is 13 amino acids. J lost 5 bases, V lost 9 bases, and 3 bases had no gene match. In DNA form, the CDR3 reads TGTGCCATGGGACTAGCGGAGGACAATGAGCAGTTCTTC. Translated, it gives CAMGLAEDNEQFF.

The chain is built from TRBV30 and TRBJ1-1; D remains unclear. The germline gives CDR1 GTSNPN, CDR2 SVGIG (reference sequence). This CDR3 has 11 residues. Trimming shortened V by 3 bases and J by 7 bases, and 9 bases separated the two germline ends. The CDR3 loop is CAWSRRVEAFF. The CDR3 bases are TGTGCCTGGAGCCGACGGGTTGAAGCTTTCTTT.

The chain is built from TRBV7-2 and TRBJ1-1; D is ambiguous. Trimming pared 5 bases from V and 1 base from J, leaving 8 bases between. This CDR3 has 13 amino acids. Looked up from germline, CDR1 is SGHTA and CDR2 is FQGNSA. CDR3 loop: CASSLLWNTEAFF. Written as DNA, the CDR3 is TGTGCCAGCAGCCTCTTGTGGAACACTGAAGCTTTCTTT.

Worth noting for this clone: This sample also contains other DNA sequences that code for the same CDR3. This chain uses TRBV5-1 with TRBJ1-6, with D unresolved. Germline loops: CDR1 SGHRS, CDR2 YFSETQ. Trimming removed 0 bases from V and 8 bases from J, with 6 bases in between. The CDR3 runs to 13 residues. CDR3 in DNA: TGCGCCAGCAGCTTGGCGGGGTATTCACCCCTCCACTTT. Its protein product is CASSLAGYSPLHF.

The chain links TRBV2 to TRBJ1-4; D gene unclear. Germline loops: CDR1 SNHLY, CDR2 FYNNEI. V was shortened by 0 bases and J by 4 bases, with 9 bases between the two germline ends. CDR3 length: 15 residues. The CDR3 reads CASSEAGVDNEKLFF. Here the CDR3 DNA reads TGTGCCAGCAGTGAAGCGGGCGTAGATAATGAAAAACTGTTTTTT.

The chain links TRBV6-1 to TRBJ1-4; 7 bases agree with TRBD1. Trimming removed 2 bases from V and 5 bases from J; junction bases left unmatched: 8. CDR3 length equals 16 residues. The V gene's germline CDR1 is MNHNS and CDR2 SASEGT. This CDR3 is CASSELIGGLNEKLFF. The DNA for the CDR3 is TGTGCCAGCAGTGAACTTATAGGGGGCTTAAATGAAAAACTGTTTTTT.

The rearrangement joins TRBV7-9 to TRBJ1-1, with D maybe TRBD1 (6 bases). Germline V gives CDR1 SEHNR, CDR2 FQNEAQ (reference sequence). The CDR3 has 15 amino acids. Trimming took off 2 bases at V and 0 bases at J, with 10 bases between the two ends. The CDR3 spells CASSLSGALNTEAFF. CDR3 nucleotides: TGTGCCAGCAGCTTATCAGGGGCCTTGAACACTGAAGCTTTCTTT.

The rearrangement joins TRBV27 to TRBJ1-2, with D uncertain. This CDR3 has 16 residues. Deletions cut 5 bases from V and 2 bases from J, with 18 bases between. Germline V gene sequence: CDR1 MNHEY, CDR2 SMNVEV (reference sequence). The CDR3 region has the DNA TGTGCCAGCAGTCCCAAGGACTCCCTACCGAACTATGGCTACACCTTC. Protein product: CASSPKDSLPNYGYTF.

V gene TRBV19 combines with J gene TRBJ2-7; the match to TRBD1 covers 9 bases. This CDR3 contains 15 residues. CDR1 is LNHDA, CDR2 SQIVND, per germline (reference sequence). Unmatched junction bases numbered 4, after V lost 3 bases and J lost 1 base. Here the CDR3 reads CASSIAQGASYEQYF. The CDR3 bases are TGTGCCAGTAGTATTGCACAGGGGGCATCCTACGAGCAGTACTTC.